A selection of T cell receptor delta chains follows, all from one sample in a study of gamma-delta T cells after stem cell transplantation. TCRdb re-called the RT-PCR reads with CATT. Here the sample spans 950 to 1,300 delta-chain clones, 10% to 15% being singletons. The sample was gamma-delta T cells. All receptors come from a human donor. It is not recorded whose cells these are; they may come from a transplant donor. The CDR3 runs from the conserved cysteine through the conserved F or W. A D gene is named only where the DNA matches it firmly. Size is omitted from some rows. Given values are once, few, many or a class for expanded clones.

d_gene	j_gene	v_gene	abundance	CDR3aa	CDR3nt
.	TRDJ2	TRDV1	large	CALGELVSYPLTAQLFF	TGTGCTCTTGGGGAACTTGTGTCCTACCCTTTGACAGCACAACTCTTCTTT
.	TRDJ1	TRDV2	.	CACDRLPTEGGYVTDKLIF	TGTGCCTGTGACCGACTTCCTACGGAGGGGGGATATGTTACCGATAAACTCATCTTT
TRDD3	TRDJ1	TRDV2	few	CACSFVLGDSNTDKLIF	TGTGCCTGTTCTTTCGTACTGGGGGATAGTAACACCGATAAACTCATCTTT
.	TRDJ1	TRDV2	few	CACDTVDQSHTDKLIF	TGTGCCTGTGACACCGTCGATCAAAGTCACACCGATAAACTCATCTTT
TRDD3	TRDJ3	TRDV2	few	CACDTLGDLPAWDTRQMFF	TGTGCCTGTGACACACTGGGGGATTTACCGGCCTGGGACACCCGACAGATGTTTTTC
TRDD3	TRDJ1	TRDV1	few	CALGEELLFHHLLGDNKLIF	TGTGCTCTTGGGGAAGAACTGTTATTCCACCACCTACTGGGGGATAATAAACTCATCTTT
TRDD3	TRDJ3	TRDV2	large	CACDTASYGGYDSWDTRQMFF	TGTGCCTGTGACACCGCGTCGTATGGGGGATACGATTCCTGGGACACCCGACAGATGTTTTTC
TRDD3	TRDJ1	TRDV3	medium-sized	CASSSFPPWGIPSYTDKLIF	TGTGCCTCCTCGTCATTCCCACCCTGGGGGATACCCTCTTACACCGATAAACTCATCTTT
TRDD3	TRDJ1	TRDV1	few	CALGELLILGDTPYTDKLIF	TGTGCTCTTGGGGAACTACTCATCCTGGGGGATACACCATACACCGATAAACTCATCTTT
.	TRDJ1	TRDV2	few	CACSSLGPGATPGGALLIF	TGTGCCTGTTCCTCCTTGGGCCCTGGGGCTACTCCGGGGGGAGCTTTACTCATCTTT
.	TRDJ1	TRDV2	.	CACDTMAPGTDKLIF	TGTGCCTGTGACACCATGGCCCCGGGCACCGATAAACTCATCTTT
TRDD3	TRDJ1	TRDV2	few	CACDTLGDSPDKLIF	TGTGCCTGTGACACCCTGGGGGATTCTCCCGATAAACTCATCTTT
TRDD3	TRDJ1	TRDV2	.	CACDTLGIYTDKLIF	TGTGCCTGTGACACCCTGGGGATATACACCGATAAACTCATCTTT
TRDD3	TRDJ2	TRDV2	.	CACDRLVGGYSFLTAQLFF	TGTGCCTGTGACCGCTTAGTGGGGGGATACTCCTTTTTGACAGCACAACTCTTCTTT
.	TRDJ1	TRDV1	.	CALGYRKRLFLFGVGGVEYTDKLIF	TGTGCTCTTGGGTATCGAAAACGGCTTTTCCTATTCGGCGTTGGTGGGGTCGAGTACACCGATAAACTCATCTTT
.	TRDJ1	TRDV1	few	CALGDYSPPYTDKLIF	TGTGCTCTTGGGGATTATTCCCCACCGTACACCGATAAACTCATCTTT
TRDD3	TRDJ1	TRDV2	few	CACDILGAPDKLIF	TGTGCCTGTGACATCCTGGGGGCCCCCGATAAACTCATCTTT
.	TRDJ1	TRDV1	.	CALGEPNRGGVKLIF	TGTGCTCTTGGGGAACCCAACCGTGGTGGGGTGAAACTCATCTTT
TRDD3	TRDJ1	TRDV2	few	CACDTVVGYAYTDKLIF	TGTGCCTGTGACACCGTTGTGGGATACGCATACACCGATAAACTCATCTTT
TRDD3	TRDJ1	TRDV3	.	CAFSFTSPSWDTYWGILYTDKLIF	TGTGCCTTTAGCTTCACTAGTCCTAGTTGGGACACGTACTGGGGGATTCTGTACACCGATAAACTCATCTTT
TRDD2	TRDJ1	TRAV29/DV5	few	CAARGLPTSRVADKLIF	TGTGCAGCAAGGGGCCTTCCTACGTCCAGGGTCGCCGATAAACTCATCTTT
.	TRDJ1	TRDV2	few	CACDTLGYTDKLIF	TGTGCCTGTGATACACTGGGATACACCGATAAACTCATCTTT
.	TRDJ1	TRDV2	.	CACGTVLARGLYTDKLIF	TGTGCCTGTGGCACCGTATTGGCTAGGGGATTGTACACCGATAAACTCATCTTT
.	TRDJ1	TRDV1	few	CALGEIEEAYPYWEGGGKLIF	TGTGCTCTTGGGGAAATAGAGGAGGCCTACCCGTACTGGGAAGGAGGCGGTAAACTCATCTTT
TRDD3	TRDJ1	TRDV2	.	CACDPVLGDPTPPYTDELIF	TGTGCCTGTGACCCAGTACTGGGGGATCCAACGCCCCCGTACACCGATGAACTCATCTTT
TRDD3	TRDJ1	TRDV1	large	CALGELPLNPPHPWGMCLKTDKLIF	TGTGCTCTTGGGGAACTTCCCCTTAACCCCCCACATCCTTGGGGGATGTGCCTGAAAACCGATAAACTCATCTTT
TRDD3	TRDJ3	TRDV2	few	CACDTGPWGLSSCDTRPMFF	TGTGCCTGTGACACCGGTCCCTGGGGGTTGAGCTCCTGTGACACCCGGCCGATGTTTTTC
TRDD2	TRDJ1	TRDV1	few	CALGEPHFLLLTHEGTDKLIF	TGTGCTCTTGGGGAACCCCATTTCCTACTCCTTACACACGAGGGCACCGATAAACTCATCTTT
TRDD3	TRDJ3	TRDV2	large	CACDTGPWGLSSCDTRQMFF	TGTGCCTGTGACACCGGTCCCTGGGGGTTGAGCTCCTGTGACACCCGCCAGATGTTTTTC
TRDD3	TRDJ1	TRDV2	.	CACDTLGDQYTDKLIF	TGTGCCTGTGACACGCTGGGGGACCAGTACACCGATAAACTCATCTTT
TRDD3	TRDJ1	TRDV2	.	CACDTLLGDTDKLIF	TGTGCCTGTGACACCCTACTGGGGGACACCGATAAACTCATCTTT
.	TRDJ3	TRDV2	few	CACDTLGGDGSSWDTRQMFF	TGTGCCTGTGACACTCTAGGGGGGGACGGGAGCTCCTGGGACACCCGACAGATGTTTTTC
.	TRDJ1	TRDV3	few	CAFAGSSSALTIDKLIF	TGTGCCTTCGCAGGGAGTTCTTCCGCCTTGACAATAGATAAACTCATCTTT
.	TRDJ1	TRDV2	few	CACDTFSYDQLGNTDKLIF	TGTGCCTGTGACACCTTCTCCTACGACCAACTGGGGAACACCGATAAACTCATCTTT
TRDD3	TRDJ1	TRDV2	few	CACEPLTLGDYTDKLIF	TGTGCCTGTGAGCCCCTAACACTGGGGGACTACACCGATAAACTCATCTTT
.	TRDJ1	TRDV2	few	CACDTWGTSDKLIF	TGTGCCTGTGACACCTGGGGCACAAGCGATAAACTCATCTTT
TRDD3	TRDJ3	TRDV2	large	CACDTGPWGLSSCDTRPMFF	TGTGCCTGTGACACCGGTCCCTGGGGGTTGAGCTCCTGTGACACCCGCCCGATGTTTTTC
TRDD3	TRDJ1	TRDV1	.	CALGNRGLLGDPRWTDKLIF	TGTGCTCTTGGGAACAGGGGCCTACTGGGGGACCCGAGGTGGACCGATAAACTCATCTTT
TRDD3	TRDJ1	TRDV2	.	CACDTVGDTTGTDKLIF	TGTGCCTGTGACACGGTGGGGGATACGACCGGGACCGATAAACTCATCTTT
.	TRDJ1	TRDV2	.	CACDPLDHTRTDKLIF	TGTGCCTGTGACCCCCTCGATCATACGCGCACCGATAAACTCATCTTT
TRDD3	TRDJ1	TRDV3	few	CAFLRSHLGWYWGNLYTDKLIF	TGTGCCTTTTTGCGCTCACACCTAGGGTGGTACTGGGGGAATTTGTACACCGATAAACTCATCTTT
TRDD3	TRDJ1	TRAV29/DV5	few	CAARSLGYWGRTDKLIF	TGTGCAGCGAGATCATTGGGCTACTGGGGGCGCACCGATAAACTCATCTTT
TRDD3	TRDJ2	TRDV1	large	CALGELVLFLLSLGDTRETAQLFF	TGTGCTCTTGGGGAACTAGTTCTCTTCCTACTCTCACTGGGGGATACACGGGAGACAGCACAACTCTTCTTT
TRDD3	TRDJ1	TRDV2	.	CACDTISGGYLDREYTDKLIF	TGTGCCTGTGACACCATTTCTGGGGGATACCTGGATCGGGAGTACACCGATAAACTCATCTTT